This TCR beta chain was sequenced in a study of immune evolution from preneoplasia to lung adenocarcinoma. A note on this clone: Its specificity is unknown.

Profiling relied on immunoSEQ multiplex PCR, and the TCRdb table lists in-frame clones only, not all of them. The table includes 4,000 to 5,500 clones, 76% detected once. The CDR3 length is 17 residues. Per germline, CDR1 SEHNR and CDR2 FQNEAQ (reference sequence). V was pared by 6 bases and J by 0 bases, with 18 bases between. The study, taken as a whole, reports: Later-stage lesions appeared to have more T cells, more diversity, less clonality. Top clone share appeared to fall from AAH through AIS, MIA, adenocarcinoma.

H&E slides confirmed each diagnosis, reviewed by two pathologists independently. The specimen sequenced was FFPE adjacent normal lung tissue. This rearrangement joins TRBV7-9 to TRBJ2-1; no reliable D call. This TCR came from a person aged 55-80 years with lung adenocarcinoma. In DNA form, the CDR3 reads TGTGCCAGCAGGATAGGCTCCCGGGCTAGCTCCTACAATGAGCAGTTCTTC. Amino acid sequence: CASRIGSRASSYNEQFF.